This is a list of T cell receptor beta chains from one sample in a study of long-term antiretroviral therapy in people with HIV. Assay used: immunoSEQ multiplex PCR; TCRdb lists only in-frame clones, some missing. This table has about 16,000 clones, about 84% appearing once. The sequences come from unsorted PBMCs, collected roughly 14 months before starting antiretroviral therapy. Receptors originate from a man younger than 40 with HIV. Each CDR3 is given without its conserved first and last residue. The order of the fields is V gene, CDR3 protein.

TRBV6-5 | ASKRRGATYEQY
TRBV19 | ASTRTGMDTEAF
TRBV14 | ASSQKLGQSSYEQY
TRBV19 | ASSIGRGRTDTQY
TRBV5-5 | ASSLPGQITGELF
TRBV13 | ASSLGSGGYGYT
TRBV5-6 | ASSFGQGKYEQY
TRBV18 | ASSPLTPPTNEKLF
TRBV5-1 | ASSPPGQGVHEQF
TRBV14 | ASSQAPDPVQPLH